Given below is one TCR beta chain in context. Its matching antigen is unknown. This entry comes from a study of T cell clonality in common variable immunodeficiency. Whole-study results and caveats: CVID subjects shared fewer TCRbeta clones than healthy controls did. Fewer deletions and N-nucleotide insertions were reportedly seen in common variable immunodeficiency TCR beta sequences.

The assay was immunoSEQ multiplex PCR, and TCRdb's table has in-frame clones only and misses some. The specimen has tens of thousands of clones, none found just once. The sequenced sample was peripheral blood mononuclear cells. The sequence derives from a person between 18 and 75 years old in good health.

The CDR3 bases that were read are TGTGCCAGCAGTCCCCAGGGACAGCTTAATTCACCA. Residues: CASSPQGQLNSP. The complete CDR3 protein is CASSPQGQLNSPLFF. V gene TRBV2 combines with J gene TRBJ1-4; 7 positions match TRBD1. The read falls 3 residues short of the CDR3 end, and the missing part is taken from the germline J gene. The CDR3 loop spans 15 amino acids. Per the germline V gene, CDR1 is SNHLY and CDR2 is FYNNEI. The full variable domain, with the rest looked up from reference TRBV2 and TRBJ1-4, is EPEVTQTPSHQVTQMGQEVILRCVPISNHLYFYWYRQILGQKVEFLVSFYNNEISEKSEIFDDQFSVERPDGSNFTLKIRSTKLEDSAMYFCASSPQGQLNSPLFFGSGTQLSVL.